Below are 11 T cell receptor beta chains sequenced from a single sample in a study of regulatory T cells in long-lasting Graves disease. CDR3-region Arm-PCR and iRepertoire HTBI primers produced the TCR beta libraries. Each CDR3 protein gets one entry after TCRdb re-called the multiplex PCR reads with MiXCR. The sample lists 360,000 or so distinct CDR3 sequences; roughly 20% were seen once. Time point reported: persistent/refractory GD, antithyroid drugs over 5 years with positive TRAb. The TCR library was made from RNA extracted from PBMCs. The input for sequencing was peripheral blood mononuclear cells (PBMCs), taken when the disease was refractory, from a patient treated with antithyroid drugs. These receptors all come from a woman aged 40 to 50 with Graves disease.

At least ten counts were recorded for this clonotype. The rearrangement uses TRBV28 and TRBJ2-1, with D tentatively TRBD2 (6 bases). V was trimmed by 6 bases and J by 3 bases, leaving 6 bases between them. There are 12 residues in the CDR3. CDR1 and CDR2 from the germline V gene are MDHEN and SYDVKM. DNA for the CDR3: TGTGCCAGCAGGGACTACTACAATGAGCAGTTCTTC. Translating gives CASRDYYNEQFF.

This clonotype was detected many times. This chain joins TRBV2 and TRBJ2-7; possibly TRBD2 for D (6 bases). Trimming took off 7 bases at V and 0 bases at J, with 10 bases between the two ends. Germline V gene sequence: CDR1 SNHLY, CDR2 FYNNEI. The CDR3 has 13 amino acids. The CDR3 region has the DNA TGTGCCAGCAAAGGGGACTTCTCCTACGAGCAGTACTTC. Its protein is CASKGDFSYEQYF.

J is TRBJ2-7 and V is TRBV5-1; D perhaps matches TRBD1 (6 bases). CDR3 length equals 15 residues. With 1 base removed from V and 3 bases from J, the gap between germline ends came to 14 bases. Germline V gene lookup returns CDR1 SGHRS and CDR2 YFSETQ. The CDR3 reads CASSLSASDSYEQYF. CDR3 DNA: TGCGCCAGCAGCTTGTCCGCCTCGGACAGCTACGAGCAGTACTTC.

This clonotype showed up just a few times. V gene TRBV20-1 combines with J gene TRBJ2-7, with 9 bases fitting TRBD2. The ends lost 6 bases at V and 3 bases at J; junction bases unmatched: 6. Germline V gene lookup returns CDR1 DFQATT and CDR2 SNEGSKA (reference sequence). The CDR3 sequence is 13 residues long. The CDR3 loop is CSAFGTSFYEQYF. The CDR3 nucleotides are TGCAGTGCCTTCGGGACTAGCTTCTACGAGCAGTACTTC.

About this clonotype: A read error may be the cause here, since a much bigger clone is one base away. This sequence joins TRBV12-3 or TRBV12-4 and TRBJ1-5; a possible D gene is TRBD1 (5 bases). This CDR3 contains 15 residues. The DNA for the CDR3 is TGTGCCAGCAGTTTCGCCGGGACCGGCAATCGGCCCCAGCATTTT. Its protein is CASSFAGTGNRPQHF.

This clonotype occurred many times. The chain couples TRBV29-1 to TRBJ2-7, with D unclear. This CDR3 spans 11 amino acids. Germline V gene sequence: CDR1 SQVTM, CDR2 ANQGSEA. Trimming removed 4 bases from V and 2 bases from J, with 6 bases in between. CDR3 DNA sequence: TGCAGCGTTGTTCGCGCCTACGAGCAGTACTTC. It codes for CSVVRAYEQYF.

The CDR3 region is CASSLSGGVNLGTEAFF. CDR3 sequence (DNA): TGTGCCAGCAGCTTATCTGGGGGGGTAAATCTAGGCACTGAAGCTTTCTTT. The chain links TRBV7-8 to TRBJ1-1; maybe TRBD1 (5 bases). Germline values: CDR1 SGHVS, CDR2 FQNEAQ. V lost 2 bases and J lost 4, with 20 bases in between. The CDR3 covers 17 residues.

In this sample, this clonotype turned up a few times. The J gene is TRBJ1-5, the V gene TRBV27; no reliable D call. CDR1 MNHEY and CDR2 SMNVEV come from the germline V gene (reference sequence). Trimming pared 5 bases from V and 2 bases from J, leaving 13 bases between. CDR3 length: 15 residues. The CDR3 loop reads CASSRLEWGNQPQHF. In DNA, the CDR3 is TGTGCCAGCAGTCGATTGGAGTGGGGCAATCAGCCCCAGCATTTT.

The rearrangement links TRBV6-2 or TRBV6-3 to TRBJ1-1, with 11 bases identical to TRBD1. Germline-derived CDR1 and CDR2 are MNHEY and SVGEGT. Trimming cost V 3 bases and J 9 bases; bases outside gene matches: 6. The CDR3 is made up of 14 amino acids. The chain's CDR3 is CASSYSRTGGQAFF. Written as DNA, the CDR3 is TGTGCCAGCAGTTATTCGAGGACAGGGGGCCAAGCTTTCTTT.

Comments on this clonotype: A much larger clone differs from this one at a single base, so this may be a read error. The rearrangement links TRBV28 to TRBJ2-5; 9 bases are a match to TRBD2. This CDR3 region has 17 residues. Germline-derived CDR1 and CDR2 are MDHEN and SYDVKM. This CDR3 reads CASGLAGAQDMKETQYF. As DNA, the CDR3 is TGTGCCAGCGGTTTAGCGGGGGCCCAAGATATGAAAGAGACCCAGTACTTC.

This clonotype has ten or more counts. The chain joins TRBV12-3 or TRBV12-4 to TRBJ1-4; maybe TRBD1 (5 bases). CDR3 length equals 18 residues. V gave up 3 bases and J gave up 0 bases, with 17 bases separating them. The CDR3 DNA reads TGTGCCAGCAGTTTGGAGGCAGGACAAAGCCCAACTAATGAAAAACTGTTTTTT. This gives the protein CASSLEAGQSPTNEKLFF.